This TCR beta chain was obtained from a study of radiotherapy plus CTLA-4 blockade in lung cancer. Study summary: Patients showed objective responses in about 18% of cases and disease control in 30% to 40%.

The assay was immunoSEQ multiplex PCR, and TCRdb's table has in-frame clones only and misses some. There are around 29,000 clones in the sample; 75% to 85% occur only once, and approximately 23% lies in the top ten. With ipilimumab providing CTLA-4 blockade, focal radiation was administered to patients who had chemo-refractory metastatic non-small-cell lung cancer. This clone was detected only once. Its antigen remains unknown. V gave up 5 bases and J gave up 2 bases; unmatched junction bases: 6. Germline V gene lookup returns CDR1 SGHRS and CDR2 YFSETQ. This CDR3 has 15 residues. The study, taken as a whole, reports: The best predictor of response was reported to be early blood T cell clone dynamics, with interferon-beta. The study found tumor-derived TCR clones expanded in blood after radiotherapy plus ipilimumab.

This specimen was peripheral blood, taken from a patient treated with radiotherapy plus ipilimumab. The chain has TRBV5-1 and TRBJ2-5, with TRBD2 matching over 10 bases. The origin of this receptor is a human donor with non-small cell lung cancer that progressed on radiotherapy plus ipilimumab. CDR3 nucleotides: TGCGCCAGCAGGCGACTAGCGGGTGTTCAAGAGACCCAGTACTTC. Translation gives CASRRLAGVQETQYF.